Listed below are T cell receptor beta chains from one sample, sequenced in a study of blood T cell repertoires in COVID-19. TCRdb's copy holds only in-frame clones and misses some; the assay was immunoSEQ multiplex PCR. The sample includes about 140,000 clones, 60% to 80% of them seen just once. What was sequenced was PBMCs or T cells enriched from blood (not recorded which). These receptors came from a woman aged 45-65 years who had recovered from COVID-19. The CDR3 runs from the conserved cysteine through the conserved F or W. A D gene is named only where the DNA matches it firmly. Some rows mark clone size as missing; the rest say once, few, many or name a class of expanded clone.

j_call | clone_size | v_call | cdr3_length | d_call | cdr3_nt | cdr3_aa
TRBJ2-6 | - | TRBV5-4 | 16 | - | TGTGCCATTCAACAGGGAATCGGGTCTGGGGCCAACGTCCTGACTTTC | CAIQQGIGSGANVLTF
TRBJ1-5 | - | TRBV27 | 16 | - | TGTGCCAGCAGTAAGGACGGGAGACGAGGGAATCAGCCCCAGCATTTT | CASSKDGRRGNQPQHF
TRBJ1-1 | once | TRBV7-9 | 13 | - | TGTGCCAGCAGCATAACAGGCGGCACTGAAGCTTTCTTT | CASSITGGTEAFF
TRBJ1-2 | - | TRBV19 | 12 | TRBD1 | TGTGCCAGTGGACAGGGATATTATGGCTACACCTTC | CASGQGYYGYTF
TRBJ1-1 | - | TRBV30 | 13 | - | TGTGCCTGGAGTGTTGAGGGGAACACTGAAGCTTTCTTT | CAWSVEGNTEAFF
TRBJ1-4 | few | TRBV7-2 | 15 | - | TGTGCCAGCAGCTTAAGGCCGGGGGGCAAACGAAAACTGTTTTTT | CASSLRPGGKRKLFF
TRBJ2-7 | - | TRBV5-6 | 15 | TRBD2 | TGTGCCAGCAGCATAGGACTAGCGGACTCCTACGAGCAGTACTTC | CASSIGLADSYEQYF
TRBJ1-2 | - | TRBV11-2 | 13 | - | TGTGCCAGCAGCCTCGGGGGGGCCTATGGCTACACCTTC | CASSLGGAYGYTF
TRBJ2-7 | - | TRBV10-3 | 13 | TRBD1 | TGTGCCATCAGTGGGGACAGCTACTACGAGCAGTACTTC | CAISGDSYYEQYF
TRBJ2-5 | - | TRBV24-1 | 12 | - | TGTGCCACCAGTGACCTTGCAGGGACCCAGTACTTC | CATSDLAGTQYF
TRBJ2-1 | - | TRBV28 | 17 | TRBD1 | TGTGCCAGCACCCGACAGGGGAGGTCTGACCTCTACAATGAGCAGTTCTTC | CASTRQGRSDLYNEQFF
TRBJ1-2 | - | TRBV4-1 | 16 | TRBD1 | TGCGCCAGCAGCCCTACCCCAGGGGGGTCTGACTATGGCTACACCTTC | CASSPTPGGSDYGYTF
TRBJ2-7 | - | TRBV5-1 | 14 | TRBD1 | TGCGCCAGCAGCTTGGGCCAGGGGGCACGAGAGCAGTACTTC | CASSLGQGAREQYF
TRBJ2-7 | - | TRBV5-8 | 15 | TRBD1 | TGTGCCAGCAGGCCCGGGACAGGGAGCTCCTACGAGCAGTACTTC | CASRPGTGSSYEQYF
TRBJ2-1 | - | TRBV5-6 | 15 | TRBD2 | TGTGCCAGCAGCCGCGGGAGTCCGGGATACAATGAGCAGTTCTTC | CASSRGSPGYNEQFF
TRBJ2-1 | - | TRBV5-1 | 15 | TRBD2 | TGCGCCAGCAGCGCCCTAGCGGGGGGGATCAATGAGCAGTTCTTC | CASSALAGGINEQFF
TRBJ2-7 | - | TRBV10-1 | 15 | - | TGCGCCAGCAGTGATGGGGGCAGAAACCCCTACGAGCAGTACTTC | CASSDGGRNPYEQYF
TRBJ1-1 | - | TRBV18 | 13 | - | TGTGCCAGCTCAGATGGGGGGGCAACTGAAGCTTTCTTT | CASSDGGATEAFF
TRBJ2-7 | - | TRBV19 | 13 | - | TGTGCCAGTAGTGCGAGGGAGGTCTACGAGCAGTACTTC | CASSAREVYEQYF
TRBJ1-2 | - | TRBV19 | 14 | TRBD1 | TGTGCCAGTGGAGCCTTAACAGGGGACTATGGCTACACCTTC | CASGALTGDYGYTF
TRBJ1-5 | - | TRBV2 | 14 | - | TGTGCCAGCAGTGGGACAGTAGGGGATCAGCCCCAGCATTTT | CASSGTVGDQPQHF
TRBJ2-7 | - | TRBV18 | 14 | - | TGTGCCAGCTCACCGGGACTGGGATCCTACGAGCAGTACTTC | CASSPGLGSYEQYF
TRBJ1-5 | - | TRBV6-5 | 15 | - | TGTGCCAGCAGTTACTCGTGGGGAACGGGACAGCCCCAGCATTTT | CASSYSWGTGQPQHF
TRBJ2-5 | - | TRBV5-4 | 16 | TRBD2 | TGTGCCAGCATCCCTACAGGAGCGGGAGTGGGAGAGACCCAGTACTTC | CASIPTGAGVGETQYF
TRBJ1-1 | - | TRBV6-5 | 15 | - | TGTGCCAGCAGCCGACCGGGACGGGGAGGCACTGAAGCTTTCTTT | CASSRPGRGGTEAFF
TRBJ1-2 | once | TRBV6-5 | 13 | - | TGTGCCAGCAGTTTCCAGGGTGGACGTGGCTACACCTTC | CASSFQGGRGYTF
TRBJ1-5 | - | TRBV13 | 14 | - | TGTGCCAGCAGCTTGGGCCTGGCAGGCCAGCCCCAGCATTTT | CASSLGLAGQPQHF
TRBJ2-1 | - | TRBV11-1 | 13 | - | TGTGCCAGCAGCTTAGAGGGGGTCAATGAGCAGTTCTTC | CASSLEGVNEQFF
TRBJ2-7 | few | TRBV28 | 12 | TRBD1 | TGTGCCAGCAGTTCTCCGGGACAGGGCTTCTTTTTC | CASSSPGQGFFF
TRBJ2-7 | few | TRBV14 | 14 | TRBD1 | TGTGCCAGCAGCCAAGGGACAGGGTCCTACGAGCAGTACTTC | CASSQGTGSYEQYF
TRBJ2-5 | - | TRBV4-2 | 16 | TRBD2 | TGTGCCAGCAGCCAGGTCATCCCGGGACTACAAGAGACCCAGTACTTC | CASSQVIPGLQETQYF
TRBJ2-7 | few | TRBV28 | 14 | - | TGTGCCAGCAGTTTTTCTGTCAGCTCCTACGAGCAGTACTTC | CASSFSVSSYEQYF
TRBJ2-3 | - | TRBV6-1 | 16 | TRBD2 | TGTGCCAGCAGTGAAGGGGGTAGCGGGGGATGGGATACGCAGTATTTT | CASSEGGSGGWDTQYF
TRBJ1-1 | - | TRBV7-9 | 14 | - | TGTGCCAGCAGCTCTCGCCAGGGCATGACTGAAGCTTTCTTT | CASSSRQGMTEAFF
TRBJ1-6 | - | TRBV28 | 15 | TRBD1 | TGTGCCAGCAGCTCTTTGAGGGGGCTTAATTCACCCCTCCACTTT | CASSSLRGLNSPLHF
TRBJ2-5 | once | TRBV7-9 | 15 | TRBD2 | TGTGCCAGCAGCTTTACACTAGCGGAGGGAGAGACCCAGTACTTC | CASSFTLAEGETQYF
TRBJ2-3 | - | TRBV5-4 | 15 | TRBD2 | TGTGCCAGCAGACGATGGACTAGTAGCACAGATACGCAGTATTTT | CASRRWTSSTDTQYF
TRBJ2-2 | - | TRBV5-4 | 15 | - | TGTGCCAGCACCCTGGACAGTTCGAACACCGGGGAGCTGTTTTTT | CASTLDSSNTGELFF
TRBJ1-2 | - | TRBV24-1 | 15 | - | TGTGCCACCAGTTCTTCCCATTCTGGCAACTATGGCTACACCTTC | CATSSSHSGNYGYTF
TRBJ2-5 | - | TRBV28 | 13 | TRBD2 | TGTGCCAGCAGTAGCGGGGGGTGGGAGACCCAGTACTTC | CASSSGGWETQYF
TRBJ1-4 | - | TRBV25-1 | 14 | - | TGTGCCAGCAGTAGACAGGCAGGGGAGGAAAAACTGTTTTTT | CASSRQAGEEKLFF
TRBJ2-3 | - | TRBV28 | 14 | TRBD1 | TGTGCCACCACCAACGGACAGGGCACAGATACGCAGTATTTT | CATTNGQGTDTQYF
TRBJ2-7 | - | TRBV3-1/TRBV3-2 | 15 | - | TGTGCCAGCAGCGCTGGGCCTTTGAGCTCCTACGAGCAGTACTTC | CASSAGPLSSYEQYF
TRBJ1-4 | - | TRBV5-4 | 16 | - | TGTGCCAGCAGCTCAGGGCGAGGCGCGACTAATGAAAAACTGTTTTTT | CASSSGRGATNEKLFF
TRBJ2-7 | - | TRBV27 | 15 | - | TGTGCCAGCAGTTTTAGGGGCGGTTGGACCTACGAGCAGTACTTC | CASSFRGGWTYEQYF
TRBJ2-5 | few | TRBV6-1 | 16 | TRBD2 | TGTGCCAGCAGTGAAGGCGGGGGGGCCGGTAGTGAGACCCAGTACTTC | CASSEGGGAGSETQYF